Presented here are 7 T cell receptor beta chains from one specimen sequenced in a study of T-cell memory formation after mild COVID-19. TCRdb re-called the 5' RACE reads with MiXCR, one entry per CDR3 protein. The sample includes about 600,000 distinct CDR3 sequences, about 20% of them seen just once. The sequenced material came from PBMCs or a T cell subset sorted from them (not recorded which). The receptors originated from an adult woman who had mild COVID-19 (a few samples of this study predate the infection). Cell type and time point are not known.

As DNA, the CDR3 is TGTGCCAGCAGGGGATTGGTGAACACTGAAGCTTTCTTT. This translates into CASRGLVNTEAFF. The chain uses TRBV6-5 and TRBJ1-1, with D uncertain. V gave up 6 bases and J gave up 0 bases, with 8 bases separating them. The germline V gene encodes CDR1 MNHEY and CDR2 SVGAGI. This CDR3 contains 13 residues.

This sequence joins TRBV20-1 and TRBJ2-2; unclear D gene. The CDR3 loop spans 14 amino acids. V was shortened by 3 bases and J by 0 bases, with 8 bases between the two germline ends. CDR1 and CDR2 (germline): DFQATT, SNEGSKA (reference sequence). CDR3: CSARGVSNTGELFF. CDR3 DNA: TGCAGTGCTAGGGGCGTATCGAACACCGGGGAGCTGTTTTTT.

As DNA, the CDR3 is TGTGCCACCAGTGAGTCGACAGCCCCCTACGAGCAGTACTTC. Translation gives CATSESTAPYEQYF. This sequence joins TRBV24-1 and TRBJ2-7, with D possibly matching TRBD1 (5 bases). Germline V CDR1 and CDR2: KGHDR, SFDVKD. The CDR3 has 14 amino acids. The V end lost 4 bases, the J end lost 2 bases, and 11 bases lay between the germline ends.

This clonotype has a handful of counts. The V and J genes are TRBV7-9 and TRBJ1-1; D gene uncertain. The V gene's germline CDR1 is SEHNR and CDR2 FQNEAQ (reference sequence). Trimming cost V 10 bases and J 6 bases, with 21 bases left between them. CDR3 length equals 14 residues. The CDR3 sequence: CAINEGNNYAEAFF. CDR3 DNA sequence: TGTGCCATTAACGAAGGGAATAATTATGCTGAAGCTTTCTTT.

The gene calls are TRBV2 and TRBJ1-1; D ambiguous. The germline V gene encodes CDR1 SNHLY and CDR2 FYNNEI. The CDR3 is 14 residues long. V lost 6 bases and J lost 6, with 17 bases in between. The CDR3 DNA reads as TGTGCCAGCAGATTTGTTGGGGAAATCTCTGAAGCTTTCTTT. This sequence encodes CASRFVGEISEAFF.

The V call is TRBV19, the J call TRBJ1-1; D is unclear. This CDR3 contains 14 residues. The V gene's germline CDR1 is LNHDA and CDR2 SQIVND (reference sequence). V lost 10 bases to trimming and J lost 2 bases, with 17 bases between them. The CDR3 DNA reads TGTGCCACCACTTACGGACGGGGTAACACTGAAGCTTTCTTT. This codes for CATTYGRGNTEAFF.

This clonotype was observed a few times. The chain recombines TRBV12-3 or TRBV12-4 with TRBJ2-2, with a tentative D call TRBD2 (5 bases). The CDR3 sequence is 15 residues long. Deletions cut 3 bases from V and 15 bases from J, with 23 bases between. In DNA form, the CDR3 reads TGTGCCAGCAGTTTTCCAACCGCTCCGGGGATGGATGTGTTTTTT. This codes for CASSFPTAPGMDVFF.